These 5 T cell receptor beta chains were sequenced from one sample in a study of blood T cell repertoires in COVID-19. TCRdb's copy holds only in-frame clones and misses some; the assay was immunoSEQ multiplex PCR. The table records under 65,000 clones, around 90% of them present only once. Sequenced sample: peripheral blood. The source of these receptors is a man older than 75 with acute or convalescent COVID-19.

V and J are TRBV5-1 and TRBJ1-3; the D gene is possibly TRBD1 (6 bases). The V gene's germline CDR1 is SGHRS and CDR2 YFSETQ. V lost 1 base to trimming and J lost 6 bases, with 11 bases between them. CDR3 length: 14 residues. The CDR3 sequence is CASSLMDSSNTIYF. For the CDR3, the DNA is TGCGCCAGCAGCTTGATGGACAGTTCAAACACCATATATTTT.

This rearrangement joins TRBV7-9 to TRBJ2-2; D is perhaps TRBD2 (5 bases). V was cut by 0 bases and J by 10 bases, with 9 bases left in between. The CDR3 sequence is 13 residues long. The germline gives CDR1 SEHNR, CDR2 FQNEAQ (reference sequence). The CDR3 DNA reads as TGTGCCAGCAGCTTAGCGGGAGACCAGGAGCTGTTTTTT. Translating it yields CASSLAGDQELFF.

This chain's CDR3 is CASSQDYKGATGNTQYF. The CDR3 coding sequence is TGCGCCAGCAGCCAAGATTATAAGGGGGCAACGGGAAATACGCAGTATTTT. The genes are TRBV4-1 and TRBJ2-3, with 7 bases identical to TRBD1. There are 17 residues in the CDR3. With 0 bases clipped from V and 7 bases from J, the junction kept 13 bases outside the gene matches. Germline values: CDR1 MGHRA, CDR2 YSYEKL.

This clone was found once. The chain couples TRBV20-1 to TRBJ2-7; D is unresolved. V lost 6 bases, J lost 3 bases, and 3 bases lay in between. Germline-derived CDR1 and CDR2 are DFQATT and SNEGSKA (reference sequence). The CDR3 extends over 9 amino acids. The CDR3 region is CSANYEQYF. The CDR3 DNA follows: TGCAGTGCCAACTACGAGCAGTACTTC.

The chain carries TRBV2 and TRBJ2-7, with a weak D call TRBD2 (5 bases). V lost 11 bases and J lost 0, with 17 bases in between. Germline V lookup: CDR1 SNHLY, CDR2 FYNNEI. The CDR3 extends over 14 amino acids. The CDR3 sequence is CAGREGSGSYEQYF. CDR3 nucleotides: TGTGCCGGACGAGAGGGTTCCGGCTCCTACGAGCAGTACTTC.